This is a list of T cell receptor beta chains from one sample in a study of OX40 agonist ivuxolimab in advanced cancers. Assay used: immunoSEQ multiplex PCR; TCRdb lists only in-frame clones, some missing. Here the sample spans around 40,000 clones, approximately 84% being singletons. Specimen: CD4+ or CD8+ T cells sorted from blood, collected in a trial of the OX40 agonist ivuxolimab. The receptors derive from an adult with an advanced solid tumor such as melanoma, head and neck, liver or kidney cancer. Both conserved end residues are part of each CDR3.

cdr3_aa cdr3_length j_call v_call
CASSLTSGTDTQYF 14 TRBJ2-3 TRBV5-4
CASSELDPNTDTQYF 15 TRBJ2-3 TRBV6-1
CASSQFTGAYEQYF 14 TRBJ2-7 TRBV4-3
CASSESRGRSNYGYTF 16 TRBJ1-2 TRBV2
CACSPPGRGKMLNTEAFF 18 TRBJ1-1 TRBV27
CASSLSRLNEAFF 13 TRBJ1-1 TRBV7-8
CASSYVPWAVGGNTEAFF 18 TRBJ1-1 TRBV5-1
CASSPAGGNTEAFF 14 TRBJ1-1 TRBV18
CASSFPGSPLHF 12 TRBJ1-6 TRBV27
CASHRPGQIDGYTF 14 TRBJ1-2 TRBV5-1
CASSPGQSYEQYF 13 TRBJ2-7 TRBV28
CASSFQGQGAGEAFF 15 TRBJ1-1 TRBV5-1
CASSPSQGNYGYTF 14 TRBJ1-2 TRBV18
CASSPQDGSYEQYF 14 TRBJ2-7 TRBV18
CASSLTRFLAGSTSYEQYF 19 TRBJ2-7 TRBV5-1
CSVGQGPYYEQYF 13 TRBJ2-7 TRBV29-1
CASSWGNSREQYF 13 TRBJ2-7 TRBV28
CASSQDPTGVAYEQYF 16 TRBJ2-7 TRBV4-3
CASLNRGLYSGTEAFF 16 TRBJ1-1 TRBV18
CASSAQGSSYNEQFF 15 TRBJ2-1 TRBV11-1
CASTQGQGAGNTIYF 15 TRBJ1-3 TRBV19
CASSSGTGVFRQFF 14 TRBJ2-1 TRBV5-6
CASSSRAGNTIYF 13 TRBJ1-3 TRBV6-5
CASSFLNSGRGETQYF 16 TRBJ2-5 TRBV7-9
CASSIVSSLNQPQHF 15 TRBJ1-5 TRBV19
CASRVPRGRNSPLHF 15 TRBJ1-6 TRBV28
CASSFSGPPGEKLFF 15 TRBJ1-4 TRBV5-1
CASSWDSNQPQHF 13 TRBJ1-5 TRBV7-6
CASSRGQGNNQPQHF 15 TRBJ1-5 TRBV27
CASADTGELFF 11 TRBJ2-2 TRBV5-1
CASSEMWLREGYTF 14 TRBJ1-2 TRBV6-1
CASSERGLAGGNSYEQYF 18 TRBJ2-7 TRBV6-1
CASRRWDIQETQYF 14 TRBJ2-5 TRBV6-5
CASSPGLVAETQYF 14 TRBJ2-5 TRBV18
CASSEPSPGRARTGELFF 18 TRBJ2-2 TRBV6-1
CASPNLPGLTPIEQYF 16 TRBJ2-7 TRBV5-8
CASSRAYNSPLHF 13 TRBJ1-6 TRBV5-1
CASSAVRGETQYF 13 TRBJ2-5 TRBV5-1
CASTPLSGRGYEQYF 15 TRBJ2-7 TRBV4-1
CASSLVKETEAFF 13 TRBJ1-1 TRBV7-9
CASGIGDTQYF 11 TRBJ2-3 TRBV12-5
CASSLVLRNVLTF 13 TRBJ2-6 TRBV7-9
CASSYPNSGLYGYTF 15 TRBJ1-2 TRBV6-6
CASILHGPGTGFAFF 15 TRBJ1-1 TRBV6-6
CASRKGQGGLEAFF 14 TRBJ1-1 TRBV6-1
CASSPLSTDTQYF 13 TRBJ2-3 TRBV4-1
CAWRRGQGYSPLHF 14 TRBJ1-6 TRBV30
CAWSTLDPRRETQYF 15 TRBJ2-5 TRBV30
CAWSDGRGEQYF 12 TRBJ2-7 TRBV30
CASNGGTGGRYTF 13 TRBJ1-2 TRBV5-1
CASSPPLRGEQYF 13 TRBJ2-7 TRBV18